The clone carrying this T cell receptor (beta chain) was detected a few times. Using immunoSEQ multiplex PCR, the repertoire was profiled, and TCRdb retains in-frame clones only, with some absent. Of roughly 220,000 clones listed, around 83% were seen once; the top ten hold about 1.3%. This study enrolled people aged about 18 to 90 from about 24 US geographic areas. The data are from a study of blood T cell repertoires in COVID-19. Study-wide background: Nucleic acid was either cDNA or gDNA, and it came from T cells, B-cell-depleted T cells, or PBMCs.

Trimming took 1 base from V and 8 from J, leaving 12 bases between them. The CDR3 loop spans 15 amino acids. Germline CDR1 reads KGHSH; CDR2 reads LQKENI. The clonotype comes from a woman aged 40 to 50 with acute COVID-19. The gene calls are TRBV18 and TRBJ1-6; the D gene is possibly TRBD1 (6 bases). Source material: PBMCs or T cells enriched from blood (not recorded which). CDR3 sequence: CASSPRRGADSPLHF. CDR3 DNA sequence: TGTGCCAGCTCACCACGTCGGGGGGCGGATTCACCCCTCCACTTT.